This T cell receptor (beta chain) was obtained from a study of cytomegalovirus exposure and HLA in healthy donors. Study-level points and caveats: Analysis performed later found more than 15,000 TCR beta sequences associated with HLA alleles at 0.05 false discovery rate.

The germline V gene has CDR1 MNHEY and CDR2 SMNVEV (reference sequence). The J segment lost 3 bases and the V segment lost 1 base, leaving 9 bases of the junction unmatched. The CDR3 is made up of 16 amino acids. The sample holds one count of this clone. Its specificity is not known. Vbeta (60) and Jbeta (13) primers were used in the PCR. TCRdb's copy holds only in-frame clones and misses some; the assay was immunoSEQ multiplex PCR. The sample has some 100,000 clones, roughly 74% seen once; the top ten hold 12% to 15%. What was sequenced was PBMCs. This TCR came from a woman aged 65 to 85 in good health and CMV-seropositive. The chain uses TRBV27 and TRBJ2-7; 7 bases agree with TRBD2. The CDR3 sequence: CASSLFSGRASYEQYF. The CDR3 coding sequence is TGTGCCAGCAGTTTATTTTCGGGGAGGGCCAGCTACGAGCAGTACTTC.